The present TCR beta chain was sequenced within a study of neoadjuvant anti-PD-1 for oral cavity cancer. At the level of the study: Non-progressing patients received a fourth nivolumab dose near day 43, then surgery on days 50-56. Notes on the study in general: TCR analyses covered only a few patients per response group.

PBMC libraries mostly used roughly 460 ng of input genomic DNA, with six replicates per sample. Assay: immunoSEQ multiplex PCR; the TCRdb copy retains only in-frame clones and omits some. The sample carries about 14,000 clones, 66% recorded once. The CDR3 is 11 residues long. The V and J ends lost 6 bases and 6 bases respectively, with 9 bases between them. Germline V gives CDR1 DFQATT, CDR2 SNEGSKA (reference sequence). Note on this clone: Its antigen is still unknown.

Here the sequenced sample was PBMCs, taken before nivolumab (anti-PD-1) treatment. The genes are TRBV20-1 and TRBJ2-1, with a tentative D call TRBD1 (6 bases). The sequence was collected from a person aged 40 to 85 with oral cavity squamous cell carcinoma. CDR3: CSARQVNEQFF. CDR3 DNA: TGCAGTGCAAGACAGGTCAATGAGCAGTTCTTC.